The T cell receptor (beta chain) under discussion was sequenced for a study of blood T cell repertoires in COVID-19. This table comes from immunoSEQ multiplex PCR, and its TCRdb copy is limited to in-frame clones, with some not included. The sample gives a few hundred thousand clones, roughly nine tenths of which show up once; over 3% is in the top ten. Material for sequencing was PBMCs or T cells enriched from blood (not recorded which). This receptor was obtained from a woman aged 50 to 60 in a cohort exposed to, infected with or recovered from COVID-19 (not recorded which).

The CDR3 coding sequence is TGTGCCAGCAGCTTACTTCGGGGTGGCAATGAGCAGTTCTTC. Translation gives CASSLLRGGNEQFF. This chain joins TRBV11-2 and TRBJ2-1, with D maybe TRBD2 (5 bases). The germline V and J ends were trimmed by 2 bases and 6 bases, with 11 bases remaining between them. The CDR3 is 14 residues long. Germline values: CDR1 SGHAT, CDR2 FQNNGV.